This TCR beta chain appears in the sequencing data of a study of shared clonotypes between healthy human individuals. Here immunoSEQ multiplex PCR was the method, and the copy in TCRdb shows in-frame clones only, minus some. The sample lists some 980,000 clones, 70% to 85% seen once, with approximately 1.5% in the top ten. As regards this clone: What it binds is unknown.

Findings and caveats of the study: The donor pool, a small one, limited the genetic and exposure-history diversity represented.

Trimming left V 4 bases short and J 5 bases short, with 13 bases between. Germline values: CDR1 SGHRS, CDR2 YFSETQ. The CDR3 totals 14 residues. Nashville, Tennessee was home to all donors, who were Caucasian adults. This chain joins TRBV5-1 and TRBJ2-1; tentatively, D is TRBD1 (6 bases). The receptor's source is a man between 18 and 29 years old in good health. Sequencing was done on a sample of memory CD4+ T cells sorted from blood. Subset given: CD45RA-negative fraction. CDR3 amino acids: CASSNRQDNNEQFF. CDR3 DNA sequence: TGCGCCAGCAGCAACCGACAGGACAACAATGAGCAGTTCTTC.